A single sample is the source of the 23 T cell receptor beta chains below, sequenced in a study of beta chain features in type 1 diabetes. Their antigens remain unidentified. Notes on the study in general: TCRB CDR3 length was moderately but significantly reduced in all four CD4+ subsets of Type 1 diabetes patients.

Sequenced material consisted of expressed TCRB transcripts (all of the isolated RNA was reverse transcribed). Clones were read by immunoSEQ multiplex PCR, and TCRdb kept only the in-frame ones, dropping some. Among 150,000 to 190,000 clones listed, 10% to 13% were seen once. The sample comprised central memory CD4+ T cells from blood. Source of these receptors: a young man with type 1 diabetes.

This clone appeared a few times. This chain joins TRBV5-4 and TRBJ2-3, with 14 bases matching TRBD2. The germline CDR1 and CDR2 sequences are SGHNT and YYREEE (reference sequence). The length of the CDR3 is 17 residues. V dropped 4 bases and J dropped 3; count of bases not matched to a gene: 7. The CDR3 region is CASSPGLAGVRTDTQYF. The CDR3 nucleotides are TGTGCCAGCAGCCCGGGACTAGCGGGAGTAAGGACAGATACGCAGTATTTT.

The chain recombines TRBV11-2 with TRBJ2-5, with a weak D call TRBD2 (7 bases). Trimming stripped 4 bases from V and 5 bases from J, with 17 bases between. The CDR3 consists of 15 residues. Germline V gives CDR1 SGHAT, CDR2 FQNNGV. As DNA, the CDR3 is TGTGCCAGCAGCTCTAACGGGGGGCGCGAGGAGACCCAGTACTTC. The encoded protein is CASSSNGGREETQYF.

The chain's CDR3 is CASSQDRVAQETQYF. The CDR3 DNA reads TGCGCCAGCAGCCAGGACAGGGTAGCCCAAGAGACCCAGTACTTC. The chain combines TRBV5-1 with TRBJ2-5, with TRBD1 identical over 8 bases. V shed 4 bases, J shed 1 base, and the junction held 6 bases outside the gene matches. This CDR3 spans 15 amino acids. Germline CDR1 SGHRS, CDR2 YFSETQ. The variable domain in full, completed from reference TRBV5-1 and TRBJ2-5, reads KAGVTQTPRYLIKTRGQQVTLSCSPISGHRSVSWYQQTPGQGLQFLFEYFSETQRNKGNFPGRFSGRQFSNSRSEMNVSTLELGDSALYLCASSQDRVAQETQYFGPGTRLLVL.

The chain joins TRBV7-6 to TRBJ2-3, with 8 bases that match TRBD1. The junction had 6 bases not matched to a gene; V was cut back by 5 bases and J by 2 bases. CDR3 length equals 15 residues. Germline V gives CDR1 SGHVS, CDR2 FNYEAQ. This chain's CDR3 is CASSPWGQVTDTQYF. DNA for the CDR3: TGTGCCAGCAGCCCTTGGGGACAGGTCACAGATACGCAGTATTTT.

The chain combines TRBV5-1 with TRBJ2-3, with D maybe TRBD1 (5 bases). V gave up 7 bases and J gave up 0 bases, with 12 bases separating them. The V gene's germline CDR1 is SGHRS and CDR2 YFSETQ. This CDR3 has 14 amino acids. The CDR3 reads CASFVQGSTDTQYF. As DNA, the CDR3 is TGCGCCAGCTTTGTCCAGGGTAGCACAGATACGCAGTATTTT.

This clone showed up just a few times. The CDR3 sequence is CASSQRTEMNTEAFF. CDR3 nucleotide sequence: TGTGCCAGCAGCCAAAGGACAGAAATGAACACTGAAGCTTTCTTT. The V call is TRBV4-2, the J call TRBJ1-1; D is perhaps TRBD1 (6 bases). This CDR3 contains 15 residues. The germline V gene has CDR1 LGHNA and CDR2 YNFKEQ. Trimming removed 2 bases at V and 0 bases at J, with 10 bases between.

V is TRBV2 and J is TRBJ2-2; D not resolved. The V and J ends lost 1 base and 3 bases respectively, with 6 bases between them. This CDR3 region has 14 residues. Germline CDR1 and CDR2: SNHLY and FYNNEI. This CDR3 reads CASSEDRDTGELFF. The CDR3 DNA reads TGTGCCAGCAGTGAAGACCGGGACACCGGGGAGCTGTTTTTT.

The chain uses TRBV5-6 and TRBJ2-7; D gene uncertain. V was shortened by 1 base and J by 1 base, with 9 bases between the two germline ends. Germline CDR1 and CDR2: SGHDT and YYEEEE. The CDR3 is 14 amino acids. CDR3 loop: CASSLPRRSYEQYF. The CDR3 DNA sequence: TGTGCCAGCAGCTTGCCGAGGAGATCCTACGAGCAGTACTTC.

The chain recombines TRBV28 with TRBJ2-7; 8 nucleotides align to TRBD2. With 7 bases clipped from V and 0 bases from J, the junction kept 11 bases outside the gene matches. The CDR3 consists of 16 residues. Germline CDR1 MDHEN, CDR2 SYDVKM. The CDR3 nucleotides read TGTGCCAGCACCCCCCCTAGTAGCGGGACCTCCTACGAGCAGTACTTC. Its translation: CASTPPSSGTSYEQYF.

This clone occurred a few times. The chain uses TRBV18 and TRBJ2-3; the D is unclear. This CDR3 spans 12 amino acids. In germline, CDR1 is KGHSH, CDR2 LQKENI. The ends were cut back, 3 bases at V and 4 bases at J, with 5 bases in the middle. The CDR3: CASSPYADTQYF. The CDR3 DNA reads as TGTGCCAGCTCACCTTATGCAGATACGCAGTATTTT.

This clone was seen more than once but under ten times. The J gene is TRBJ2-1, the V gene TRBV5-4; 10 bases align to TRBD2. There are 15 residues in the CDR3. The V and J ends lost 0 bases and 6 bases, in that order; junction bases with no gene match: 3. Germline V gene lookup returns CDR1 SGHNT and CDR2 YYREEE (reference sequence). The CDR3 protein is CASSLGLAGANEQFF. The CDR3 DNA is TGTGCCAGCAGCTTGGGGCTAGCGGGGGCCAATGAGCAGTTCTTC.

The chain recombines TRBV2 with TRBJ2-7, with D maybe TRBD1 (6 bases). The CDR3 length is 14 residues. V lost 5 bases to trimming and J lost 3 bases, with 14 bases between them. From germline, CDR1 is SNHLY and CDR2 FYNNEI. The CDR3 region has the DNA TGTGCCAGCAGTTCGACGGACAGCAGCTACGAGCAGTACTTC. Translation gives CASSSTDSSYEQYF.

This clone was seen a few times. CDR3 DNA sequence: TGTGCCACCAGCAGATCCAGGACAGTGAACACCGGGGAGCTGTTTTTT. This encodes CATSRSRTVNTGELFF. The rearrangement joins TRBV15 to TRBJ2-2; possibly TRBD1 for D (6 bases). The CDR3 loop spans 16 amino acids. Germline V gives CDR1 LNHNV, CDR2 YYDKDF (reference sequence). Trimming cost V 2 bases and J 1 base, with 11 bases left between them.

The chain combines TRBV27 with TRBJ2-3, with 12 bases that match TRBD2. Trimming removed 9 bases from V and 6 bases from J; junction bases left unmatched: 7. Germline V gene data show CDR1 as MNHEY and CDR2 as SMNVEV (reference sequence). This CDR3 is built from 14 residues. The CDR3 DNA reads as TGTGCCAGTGGGGGACTAGCGGGTGGGGATACGCAGTATTTT. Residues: CASGGLAGGDTQYF.

The CDR3 loop is CASSDQANNQPQHF. DNA for the CDR3: TGTGCCAGCAGTGACCAGGCTAACAATCAGCCCCAGCATTTT. The gene calls are TRBV2 and TRBJ1-5; D is unresolved. Per germline, CDR1 SNHLY and CDR2 FYNNEI. The V gene lost 3 bases and the J gene lost 3 bases, with 9 bases spanning the gap. CDR3 length: 14 residues.

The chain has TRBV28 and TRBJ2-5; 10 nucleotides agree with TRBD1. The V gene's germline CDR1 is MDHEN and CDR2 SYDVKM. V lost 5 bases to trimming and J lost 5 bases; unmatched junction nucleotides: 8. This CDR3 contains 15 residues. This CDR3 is CASSTGTGEWETQYF. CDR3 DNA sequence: TGTGCCAGCAGTACCGGGACAGGGGAGTGGGAGACCCAGTACTTC.

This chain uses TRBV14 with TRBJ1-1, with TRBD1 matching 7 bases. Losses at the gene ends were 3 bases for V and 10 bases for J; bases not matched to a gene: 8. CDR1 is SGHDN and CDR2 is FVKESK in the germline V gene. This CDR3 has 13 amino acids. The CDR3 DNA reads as TGTGCCAGCAGCCAGGGGACAGCCGCGGGAGCTTTCTTT. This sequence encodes CASSQGTAAGAFF.

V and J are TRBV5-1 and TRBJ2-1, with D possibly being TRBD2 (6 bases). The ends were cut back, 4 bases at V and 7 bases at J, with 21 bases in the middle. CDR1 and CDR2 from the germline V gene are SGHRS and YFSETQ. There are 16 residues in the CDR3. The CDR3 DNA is TGCGCCAGCAGCACCTCCGCGGGATTTGCTTCAAATGAGCAGTTCTTC. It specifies CASSTSAGFASNEQFF.

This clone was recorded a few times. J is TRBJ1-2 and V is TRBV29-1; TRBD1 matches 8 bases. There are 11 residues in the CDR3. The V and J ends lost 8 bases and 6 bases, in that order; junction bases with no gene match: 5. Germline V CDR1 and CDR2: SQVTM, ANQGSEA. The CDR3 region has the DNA TGCAGCATTTCAGGGGGCCATGGCTACACCTTC. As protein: CSISGGHGYTF.

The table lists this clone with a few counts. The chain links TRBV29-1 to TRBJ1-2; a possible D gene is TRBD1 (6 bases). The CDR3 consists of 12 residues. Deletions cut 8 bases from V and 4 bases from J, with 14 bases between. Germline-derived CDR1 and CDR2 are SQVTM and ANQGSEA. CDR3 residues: CSFWTASYGYTF. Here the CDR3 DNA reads TGCAGCTTCTGGACAGCGAGCTATGGCTACACCTTC.

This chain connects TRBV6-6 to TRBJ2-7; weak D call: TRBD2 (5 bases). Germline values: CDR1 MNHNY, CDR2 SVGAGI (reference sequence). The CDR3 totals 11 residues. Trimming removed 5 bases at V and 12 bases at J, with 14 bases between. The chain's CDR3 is CASSRGPLGYF. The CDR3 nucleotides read TGTGCCAGCAGTCGCGGGCCCCTAGGGTACTTC.

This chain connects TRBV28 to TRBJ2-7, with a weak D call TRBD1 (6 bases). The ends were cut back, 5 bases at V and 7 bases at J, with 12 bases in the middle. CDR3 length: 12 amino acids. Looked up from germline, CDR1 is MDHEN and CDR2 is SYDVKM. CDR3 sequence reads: CASSLQGREQYF. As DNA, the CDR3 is TGTGCCAGCAGTCTACAGGGACGGGAGCAGTACTTC.

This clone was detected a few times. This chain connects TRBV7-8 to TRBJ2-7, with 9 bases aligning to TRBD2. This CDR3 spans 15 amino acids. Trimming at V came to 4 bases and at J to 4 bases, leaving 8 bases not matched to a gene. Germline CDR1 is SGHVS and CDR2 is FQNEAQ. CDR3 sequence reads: CASSSRIAGDYEQYF. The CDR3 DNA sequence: TGTGCCAGCAGCTCCCGGATAGCGGGAGATTACGAGCAGTACTTC.